This is a list of T cell receptor beta chains from one sample in a study of early T cells in non-severe SARS-CoV-2 infection. MiXCR was run by TCRdb on the 5' RACE reads, yielding one entry per CDR3 protein. The sample has tens of thousands of distinct CDR3 sequences; 7.7% are singletons. Sequences were obtained from whole blood. The receptors stem from an adult who was a healthcare worker with PCR-confirmed SARS-CoV-2 infection or an uninfected control (not recorded which). CDR3s include the opening cysteine and the closing phenylalanine or tryptophan. The order of the fields is V gene, clone size, J gene, D gene, CDR3 protein, CDR3 DNA. D genes are given only for firm matches. Size is omitted from some rows. Given values are once, few, many or a class for expanded clones.

TRBV12-3/TRBV12-4	many	TRBJ2-7	TRBD2	CASSFGTSGSSYEQYF	TGTGCCAGCAGTTTCGGGACTAGCGGCTCATCCTACGAGCAGTACTTC
TRBV7-3	-	TRBJ2-3	-	CASSPKRSSTDTQYF	TGTGCCAGCAGCCCTAAGCGGTCTAGCACAGATACGCAGTATTTT
TRBV11-2	many	TRBJ2-7	-	CASSPRWEFAYEQYF	TGTGCCAGCAGCCCGCGCTGGGAGTTCGCCTACGAGCAGTACTTC
TRBV11-1	many	TRBJ2-1	-	CASSLGLLDPNEQFF	TGTGCCAGCAGCTTAGGGCTACTCGATCCAAATGAGCAGTTCTTC
TRBV27	-	TRBJ2-6	TRBD1	CASRRQGRPTNVLTF	TGTGCCAGCAGACGACAGGGGAGGCCAACCAACGTCCTGACTTTC
TRBV11-2	-	TRBJ1-1	-	CASSGVGARSTEAFF	TGTGCCAGCAGCGGGGTAGGGGCCCGAAGCACTGAAGCTTTCTTT
TRBV19	-	TRBJ2-1	TRBD2	CASSIEREGLNEQFF	TGTGCCAGTAGTATCGAGCGGGAGGGCCTAAATGAGCAGTTCTTC
TRBV7-3	many	TRBJ2-5	-	CASSLGTASLETQYF	TGTGCCAGCAGCTTAGGGACGGCCTCCTTGGAGACCCAGTACTTC
TRBV4-2	few	TRBJ2-1	-	CASNQPDTYNEQFF	TGTGCCAGCAACCAACCCGATACCTACAATGAGCAGTTCTTC
TRBV29-1	many	TRBJ2-1	TRBD2	CSGSSGTTYNEQFF	TGCAGCGGATCTAGCGGGACGACTTATAATGAGCAGTTCTTC
TRBV28	-	TRBJ2-2	TRBD2	CASSPWTSGSPGELFF	TGTGCCAGCAGCCCCTGGACTAGCGGGAGTCCCGGGGAGCTGTTTTTT
TRBV28	many	TRBJ2-7	-	CASSLGSTYEQYF	TGTGCCAGCTCGCTGGGTTCGACCTACGAGCAGTACTTC
TRBV6-1	few	TRBJ1-2	-	CASSRAPNYGYTF	TGTGCCAGCAGTAGAGCCCCTAACTATGGCTACACCTTC
TRBV7-9	many	TRBJ2-1	TRBD2	CASSLSSSGAYNEQFF	TGTGCCAGCAGCTTATCGTCTAGCGGTGCCTACAATGAGCAGTTCTTC
TRBV9	-	TRBJ2-1	TRBD2	CASSVVSGGEQFF	TGTGCCAGCAGCGTAGTAAGCGGGGGTGAGCAGTTCTTC
TRBV6-5	-	TRBJ1-1	-	CASSYDRRSEAFF	TGTGCCAGCAGTTACGACCGGAGGAGTGAAGCTTTCTTT
TRBV5-5	-	TRBJ2-1	TRBD2	CASSLVAGRVYNEQFF	TGTGCCAGCAGCTTGGTAGCGGGACGTGTGTACAATGAGCAGTTCTTC
TRBV20-1	-	TRBJ2-3	-	CSARDPGYATQYF	TGCAGTGCTAGAGATCCAGGATATGCTACGCAGTATTTT
TRBV6-1	few	TRBJ1-1	-	CASSDATESNTEAFF	TGTGCCAGCAGTGATGCGACAGAATCGAACACTGAAGCTTTCTTT
TRBV18	few	TRBJ2-1	TRBD2	CASSPRLAGINNEQFF	TGTGCCAGCTCACCAAGACTAGCGGGAATAAACAATGAGCAGTTCTTC
TRBV7-3	many	TRBJ2-1	-	CASSPDSDEQFF	TGTGCCAGCAGCCCCGATAGTGATGAGCAGTTCTTC
TRBV7-6	many	TRBJ2-5	TRBD1	CASSAGTGKETQYF	TGTGCCAGCAGCGCCGGGACAGGGAAAGAGACCCAGTACTTC
TRBV11-2	few	TRBJ2-1	-	CASTSVKMYNEQFF	TGTGCCAGCACCTCCGTTAAGATGTACAATGAGCAGTTCTTC
TRBV18	few	TRBJ2-7	TRBD1	CASSPLPGQGYEQYF	TGTGCCAGCTCACCACTTCCGGGACAGGGCTACGAGCAGTACTTC
TRBV7-3	few	TRBJ2-6	TRBD1	CASSLTGQASGANVLTF	TGTGCCAGCAGCTTAACCGGACAGGCCTCTGGGGCCAACGTCCTGACTTTC
TRBV20-1	few	TRBJ2-1	TRBD2	CSASTGLAGGLAYNEQFF	TGCAGTGCTAGTACGGGACTAGCGGGAGGTTTAGCCTACAATGAGCAGTTCTTC
TRBV6-5	many	TRBJ2-2	-	CASRLPGGELFF	TGTGCCAGCAGGCTCCCTGGCGGGGAGCTGTTTTTT
TRBV9	-	TRBJ2-2	TRBD2	CASSTPGLATGELFF	TGTGCCAGCAGCACCCCGGGACTAGCCACCGGGGAGCTGTTTTTT
TRBV28	many	TRBJ2-1	-	CASSPPVRPSYNEQFF	TGTGCCAGCAGCCCTCCCGTGAGACCGTCGTACAATGAGCAGTTCTTC
TRBV7-3	many	TRBJ2-7	-	CASSLGTTYEQYF	TGTGCCAGCAGCTTAGGGACCACATACGAGCAGTACTTC
TRBV11-3	-	TRBJ2-1	-	CASSLEGSRNNEQFF	TGTGCCAGCAGCTTAGAGGGTTCGAGGAACAATGAGCAGTTCTTC
TRBV5-5	many	TRBJ1-5	-	CASSLVGYNQPQHF	TGTGCCAGCAGCTTGGTCGGTTACAATCAGCCCCAGCATTTT
TRBV11-1	medium-sized	TRBJ2-3	-	CASSLLADTQYF	TGTGCCAGCAGCTTACTAGCGGATACGCAGTATTTT